What follows are 7 T cell receptor beta chains derived from one specimen sequenced in a study of blood T cells in healthy people across ages. With a J-beta primer mix and a sample-barcoded 5' primer, a second PCR ran about 6 to 11 cycles. MiXCR, run by TCRdb on the 5' RACE reads, gives a single entry per CDR3 protein. The sample yields roughly 1.9 million distinct CDR3 sequences, about two fifths seen once. Sequences were obtained from blood. These receptors all stem from a human donor in good health.

J is TRBJ2-1 and V is TRBV7-2; D might be TRBD1 or TRBD2, each matching 5 bases. The CDR3 extends over 15 amino acids. Germline V gene data show CDR1 as SGHTA and CDR2 as FQGNSA. V gave up 0 bases and J gave up 3 bases, with 9 bases separating them. The CDR3: CASSLAWGCYNEQFF. CDR3 nucleotides: TGTGCCAGCAGCTTAGCTTGGGGGTGCTACAATGAGCAGTTCTTC.

Only a few counts were recorded for this clonotype. This chain links TRBV7-9 with TRBJ2-6; tentatively, D is TRBD2 (6 bases). Germline CDR1 SEHNR, CDR2 FQNEAQ (reference sequence). CDR3 length: 15 residues. V lost 10 bases and J lost 4, with 17 bases in between. Here the CDR3 reads CAIALGTPGANVLTF. CDR3 nucleotides: TGTGCCATCGCCCTGGGGACTCCGGGGGCCAACGTCCTGACTTTC. The entire variable domain, with the rest obtained from reference TRBV7-9 and TRBJ2-6, is as follows: DTGVSQNPRHKITKRGQNVTFRCDPISEHNRLYWYRQTLGQGPEFLTYFQNEAQLEKSRLLSDRFSAERPKGSFSTLEIQRTEQGDSAMYLCAIALGTPGANVLTFGAGSRLTVL.

The chain couples TRBV7-2 to TRBJ1-6; unclear D gene. The germline V gene has CDR1 SGHTA and CDR2 FQGNSA. The CDR3 is 15 amino acids. V shed 5 bases and J shed 8 bases, with 16 bases lying between them. The CDR3 coding sequence is TGTGCCAGCAGCCTCCCCCGGGATGGGCATTCACCCCTCCACTTT. Amino acids: CASSLPRDGHSPLHF. The full variable domain, rest sourced from reference TRBV7-2 and TRBJ1-6, is GAGVSQSPSNKVTEKGKDVELRCDPISGHTALYWYRQSLGQGLEFLIYFQGNSAPDKSGLPSDRFSAERTGGSVSTLTIQRTQQEDSAVYLCASSLPRDGHSPLHFGNGTRLTVT.

The rearrangement uses TRBV10-3 and TRBJ2-7; either TRBD1 or TRBD2 may supply D (6 bases each). CDR3 length: 14 amino acids. From germline, CDR1 is ENHRY and CDR2 SYGVKD. The V gene lost 6 bases and the J gene lost 0 bases, with 12 bases spanning the gap. The CDR3 protein is CAIRGRGASYEQYF. The CDR3 DNA reads as TGTGCCATCAGGGGAAGGGGGGCCTCCTACGAGCAGTACTTC.

V usage is TRBV6-4 and J usage is TRBJ1-4, with no clear D. The germline V gene encodes CDR1 MRHNA and CDR2 SNTAGT. The CDR3 loop spans 12 amino acids. V was pared by 0 bases and J by 10 bases, with 6 bases between. CDR3 sequence: CASSDSGGKLFF. The CDR3 bases are TGTGCCAGCAGTGACTCGGGAGGAAAACTGTTTTTT.

This clonotype was observed a handful of times. The gene calls are TRBV4-3 and TRBJ1-2; D is ambiguous. The CDR3 has 15 amino acids. Trimming took 6 bases from V and 4 from J, leaving 18 bases between them. Germline assignment: CDR1 LGHNA and CDR2 YSLEER. CDR3 bases: TGCGCCAGCAGACCCGAATTAGTTTTAAGCTATGGCTACACCTTC. It encodes CASRPELVLSYGYTF.

The V gene is TRBV20-1, the J gene TRBJ1-4; D is unresolved. Germline V gene data show CDR1 as DFQATT and CDR2 as SNEGSKA (reference sequence). The CDR3 is 14 amino acids. The V gene lost 3 bases and the J gene lost 7 bases, with 15 bases spanning the gap. As DNA, the CDR3 is TGCAGTGCTAGCCAGAGGGAAGGTAGTGAAAAACTGTTTTTT. This codes for CSASQREGSEKLFF.